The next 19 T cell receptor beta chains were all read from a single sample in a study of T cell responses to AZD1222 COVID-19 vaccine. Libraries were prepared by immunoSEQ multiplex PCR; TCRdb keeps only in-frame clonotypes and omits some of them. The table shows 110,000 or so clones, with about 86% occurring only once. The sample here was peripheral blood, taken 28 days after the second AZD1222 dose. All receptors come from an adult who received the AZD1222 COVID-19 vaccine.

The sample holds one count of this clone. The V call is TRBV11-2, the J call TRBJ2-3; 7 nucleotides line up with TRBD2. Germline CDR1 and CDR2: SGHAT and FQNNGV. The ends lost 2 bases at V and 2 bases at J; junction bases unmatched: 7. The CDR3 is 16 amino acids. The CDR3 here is CASSLRASGNTDTQYF. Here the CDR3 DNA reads TGTGCCAGCAGCTTAAGGGCTAGCGGAAACACAGATACGCAGTATTTT.

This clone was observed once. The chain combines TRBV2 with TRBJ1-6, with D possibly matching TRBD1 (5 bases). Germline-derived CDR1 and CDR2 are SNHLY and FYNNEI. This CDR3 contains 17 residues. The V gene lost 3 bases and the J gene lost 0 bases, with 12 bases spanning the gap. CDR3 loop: CASSERGRSSYNSPLHF. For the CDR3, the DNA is TGTGCCAGCAGTGAGAGGGGCAGGAGCTCCTATAATTCACCCCTCCACTTT.

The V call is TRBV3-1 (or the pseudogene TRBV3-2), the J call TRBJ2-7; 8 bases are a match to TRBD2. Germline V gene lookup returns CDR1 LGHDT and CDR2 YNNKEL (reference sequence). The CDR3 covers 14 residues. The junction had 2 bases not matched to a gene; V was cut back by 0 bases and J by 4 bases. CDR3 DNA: TGTGCCAGCAGCCAAGAGCCGGGAGGGTACGAGCAGTACTTC. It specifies CASSQEPGGYEQYF.

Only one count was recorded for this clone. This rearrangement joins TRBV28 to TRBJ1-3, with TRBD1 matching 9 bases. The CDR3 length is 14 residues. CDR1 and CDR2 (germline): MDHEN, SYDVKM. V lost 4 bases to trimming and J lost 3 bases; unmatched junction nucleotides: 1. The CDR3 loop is CASSSTGGGNTIYF. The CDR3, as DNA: TGTGCCAGCAGTTCGACAGGGGGTGGAAACACCATATATTTT.

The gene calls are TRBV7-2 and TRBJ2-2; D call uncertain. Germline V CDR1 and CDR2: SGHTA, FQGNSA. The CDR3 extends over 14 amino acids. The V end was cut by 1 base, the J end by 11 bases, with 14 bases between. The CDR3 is CASSLGAFEIELFF. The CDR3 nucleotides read TGTGCCAGCAGCTTAGGGGCATTCGAGATCGAGCTGTTTTTT.

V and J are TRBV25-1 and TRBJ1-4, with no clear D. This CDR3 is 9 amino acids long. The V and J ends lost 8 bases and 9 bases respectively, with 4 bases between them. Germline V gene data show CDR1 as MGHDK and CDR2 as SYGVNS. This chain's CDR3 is CASLQKLFF. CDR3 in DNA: TGTGCCAGCCTTCAAAAACTGTTTTTT.

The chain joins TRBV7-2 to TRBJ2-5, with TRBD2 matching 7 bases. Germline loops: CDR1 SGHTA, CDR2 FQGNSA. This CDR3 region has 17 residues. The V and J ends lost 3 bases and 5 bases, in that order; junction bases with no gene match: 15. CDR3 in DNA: TGTGCCAGCAGCTTGGGGCGGTCCAGCGGGGCAAAGGAGACCCAGTACTTC. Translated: CASSLGRSSGAKETQYF.

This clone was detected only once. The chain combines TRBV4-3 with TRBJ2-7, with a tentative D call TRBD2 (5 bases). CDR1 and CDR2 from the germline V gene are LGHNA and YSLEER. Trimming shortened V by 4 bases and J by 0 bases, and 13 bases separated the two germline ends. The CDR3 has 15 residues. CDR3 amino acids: CASSPGKESSYEQYF. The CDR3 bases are TGCGCCAGCAGCCCGGGAAAAGAGAGCTCCTACGAGCAGTACTTC.

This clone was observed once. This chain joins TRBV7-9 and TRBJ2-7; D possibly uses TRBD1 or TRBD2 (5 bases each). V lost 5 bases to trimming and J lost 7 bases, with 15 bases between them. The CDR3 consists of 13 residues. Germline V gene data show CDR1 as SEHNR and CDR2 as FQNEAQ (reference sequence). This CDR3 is CASSLEREGEQYF. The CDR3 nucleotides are TGTGCCAGCAGCCTGGAGCGCGAGGGGGAGCAGTACTTC.

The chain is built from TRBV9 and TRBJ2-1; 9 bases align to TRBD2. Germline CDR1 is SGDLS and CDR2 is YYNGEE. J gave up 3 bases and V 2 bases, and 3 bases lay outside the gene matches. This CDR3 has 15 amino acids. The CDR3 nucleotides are TGTGCCAGCAGCGTTGGCGGGGGGGACTACAATGAGCAGTTCTTC. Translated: CASSVGGGDYNEQFF. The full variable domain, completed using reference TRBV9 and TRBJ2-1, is DSGVTQTPKHLITATGQRVTLRCSPRSGDLSVYWYQQSLDQGLQFLIQYYNGEERAKGNILERFSAQQFPDLHSELNLSSLELGDSALYFCASSVGGGDYNEQFFGPGTRLTVL.

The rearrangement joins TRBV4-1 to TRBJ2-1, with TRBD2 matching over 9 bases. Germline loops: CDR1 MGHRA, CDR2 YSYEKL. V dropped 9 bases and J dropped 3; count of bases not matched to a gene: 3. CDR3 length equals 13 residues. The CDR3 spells CASTTSGYNEQFF. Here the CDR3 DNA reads TGCGCCAGTACGACTAGCGGCTACAATGAGCAGTTCTTC.

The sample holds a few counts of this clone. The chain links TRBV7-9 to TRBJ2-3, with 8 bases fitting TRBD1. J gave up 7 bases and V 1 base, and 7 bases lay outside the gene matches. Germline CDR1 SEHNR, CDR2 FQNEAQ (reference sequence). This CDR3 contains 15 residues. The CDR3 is CASSLVAGGRNTQYF. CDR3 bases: TGTGCCAGCAGCTTAGTTGCAGGGGGCAGGAATACGCAGTATTTT.

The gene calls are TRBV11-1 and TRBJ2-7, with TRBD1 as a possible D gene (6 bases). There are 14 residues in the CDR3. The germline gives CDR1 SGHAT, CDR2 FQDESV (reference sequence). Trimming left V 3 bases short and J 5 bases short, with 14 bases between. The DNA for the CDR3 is TGTGCCAGCAGCTTGAGGCAGGGGAGAAACGAGCAGTACTTC. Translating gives CASSLRQGRNEQYF.

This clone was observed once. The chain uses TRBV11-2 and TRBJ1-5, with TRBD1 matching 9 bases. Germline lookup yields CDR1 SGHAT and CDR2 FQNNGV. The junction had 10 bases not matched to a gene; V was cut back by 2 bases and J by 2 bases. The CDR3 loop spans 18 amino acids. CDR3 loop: CASSLTRDRELGNQPQHF. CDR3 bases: TGTGCCAGCAGCTTAACCCGGGACAGGGAGTTGGGCAATCAGCCCCAGCATTTT.

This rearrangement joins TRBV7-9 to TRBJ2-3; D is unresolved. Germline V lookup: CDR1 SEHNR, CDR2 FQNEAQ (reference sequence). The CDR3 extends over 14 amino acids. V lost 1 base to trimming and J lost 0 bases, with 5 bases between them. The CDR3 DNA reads TGTGCCAGCAGCTTAGACTCTAGCACAGATACGCAGTATTTT. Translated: CASSLDSSTDTQYF.

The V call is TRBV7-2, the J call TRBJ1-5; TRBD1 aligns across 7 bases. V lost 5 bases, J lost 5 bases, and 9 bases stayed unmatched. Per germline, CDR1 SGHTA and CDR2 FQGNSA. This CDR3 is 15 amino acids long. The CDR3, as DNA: TGTGCCAGCAGCCCCGAGACAGGGAGGTATCAGCCCCAGCATTTT. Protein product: CASSPETGRYQPQHF.

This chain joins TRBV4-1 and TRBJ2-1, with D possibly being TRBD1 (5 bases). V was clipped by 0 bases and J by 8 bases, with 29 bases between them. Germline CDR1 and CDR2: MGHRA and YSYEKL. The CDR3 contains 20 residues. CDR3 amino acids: CASSQDRLAEGPGKVHEQFF. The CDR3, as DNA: TGCGCCAGCAGCCAAGATCGTCTCGCGGAAGGGCCAGGGAAGGTTCATGAGCAGTTCTTC.

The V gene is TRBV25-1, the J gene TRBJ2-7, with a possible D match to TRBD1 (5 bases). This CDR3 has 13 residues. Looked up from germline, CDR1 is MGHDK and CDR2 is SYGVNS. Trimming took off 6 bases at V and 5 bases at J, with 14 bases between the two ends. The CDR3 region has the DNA TGTGCCAGCAGCCTCAGGGATAGGCACGAGCAGTACTTC. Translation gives CASSLRDRHEQYF.

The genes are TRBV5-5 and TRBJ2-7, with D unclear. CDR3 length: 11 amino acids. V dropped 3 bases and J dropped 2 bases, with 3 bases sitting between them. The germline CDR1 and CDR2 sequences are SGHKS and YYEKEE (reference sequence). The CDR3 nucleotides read TGTGCCAGCAGCTCCCCCTACGAGCAGTACTTC. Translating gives CASSSPYEQYF.